Sequencing of this T cell receptor (beta chain) was carried out in a study of blood T cells in healthy people across ages. Next came a second PCR, run for about 6 to 11 cycles, which used a sample-barcoded 5' primer along with a J-beta primer mix. Using its own MiXCR run on the 5' RACE reads, TCRdb lists one record per CDR3 protein. Of 1.5 million or so distinct CDR3 sequences in the sample, roughly 43% are singletons; the top ten hold about 4%. Points from the study as a whole: Naive and antigen-experienced cells could not be conclusively compared, given unsorted PBMCs. Compared with aged donors, long-lived donors showed fewer expanded clones, suggesting selection.

At least 6 million PBMCs were isolated per sample. With each sample, at least 5 micrograms of total RNA were extracted. V lost 2 bases and J 1 base, leaving 10 bases between the germline ends. The CDR3 covers 15 residues. Germline CDR1 is MGHDK and CDR2 is SYGVNS. In this sample, this clonotype turned up a few times. What it binds is unknown. The J gene is TRBJ2-3, the V gene TRBV25-1, with D perhaps matching TRBD1 (5 bases). What was sequenced was blood. The TCR originated in a woman younger than 35 in good health. CDR3 nucleotides: TGTGCCAGCAGTGAAAAGGGGATGGGCACAGATACGCAGTATTTT. Protein sequence: CASSEKGMGTDTQYF.